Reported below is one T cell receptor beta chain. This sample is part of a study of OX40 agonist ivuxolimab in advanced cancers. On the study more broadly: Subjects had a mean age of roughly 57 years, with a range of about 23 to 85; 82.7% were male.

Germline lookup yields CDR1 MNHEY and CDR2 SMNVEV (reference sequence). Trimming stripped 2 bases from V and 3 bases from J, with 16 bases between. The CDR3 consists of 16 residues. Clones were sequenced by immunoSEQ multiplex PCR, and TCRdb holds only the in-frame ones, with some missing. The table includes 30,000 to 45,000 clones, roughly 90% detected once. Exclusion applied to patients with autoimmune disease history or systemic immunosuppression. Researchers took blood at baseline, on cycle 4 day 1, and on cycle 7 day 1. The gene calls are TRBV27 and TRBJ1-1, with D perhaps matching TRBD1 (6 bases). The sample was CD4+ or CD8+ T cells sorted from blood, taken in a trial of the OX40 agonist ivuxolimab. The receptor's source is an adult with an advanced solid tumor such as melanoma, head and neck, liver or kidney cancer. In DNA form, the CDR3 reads TGTGCCAGCAGTTTACAGTCGGGGGGCGCGGACACTGAAGCTTTCTTT. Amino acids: CASSLQSGGADTEAFF.